The rows below give T cell receptor beta chains drawn from one sample of a study of blood T cell repertoires in COVID-19. TCRdb's copy holds only in-frame clones and misses some; the assay was immunoSEQ multiplex PCR. The table lists 220,000 or so clones, 80% to 90% of them singletons. Sequenced sample: PBMCs or T cells enriched from blood (not recorded which). The origin of the receptors is a woman in her late teens or twenties in a cohort exposed to, infected with or recovered from COVID-19 (not recorded which). Each CDR3 is given with its conserved first and last residue. Fields, in order: CDR3 length, V gene, J gene, CDR3 protein.

16,TRBV9,TRBJ1-1,CASSIPDRNYWTEAFF
19,TRBV5-4,TRBJ2-2,CASSTLRLAGGLDTGELFF
14,TRBV30,TRBJ1-6,CAWTGRTANSPLHF
16,TRBV6-6,TRBJ2-5,CASSYPLAGEEETQYF
16,TRBV14,TRBJ2-2,CASSPRQGATLGELFF
17,TRBV5-1,TRBJ1-1,CASSLAKEALFSTEAFF
16,TRBV5-4,TRBJ2-5,CASSAQVAGGQETQYF
16,TRBV19,TRBJ2-4,CASSTSLGSHGDIQYF
13,TRBV5-1,TRBJ1-2,CASSKDRNYGYTF
15,TRBV18,TRBJ2-7,CASSPGTSVSYEQYF
19,TRBV7-6,TRBJ2-1,CASSVGVAGVPLSYNEQFF
19,TRBV21-1,TRBJ1-6,CASSKDLGPRDRVNSPLHF
14,TRBV4-1,TRBJ2-7,CASSQALAGDEQYF
14,TRBV4-1,TRBJ2-7,CASSQKDSSYEQYF
14,TRBV3-1/TRBV3-2,TRBJ1-4,CASSRGGTNEKLFF
15,TRBV5-4,TRBJ2-1,CASTDSGRASNEQFF
14,TRBV18,TRBJ1-1,CASSPDRGRGVAFF
16,TRBV7-8,TRBJ1-3,CASNSASAASGNTIYF
14,TRBV10-3,TRBJ1-2,CAISPGTGQYGYTF
15,TRBV5-4,TRBJ2-2,CASSFGQGNTGELFF
13,TRBV5-6,TRBJ1-3,CASSLAPRGTIYF
17,TRBV4-1,TRBJ2-3,CASSQAGTGATTDTQYF
15,TRBV5-1,TRBJ1-6,CASSLDGTADSPLHF
17,TRBV4-1,TRBJ1-2,CASSQLSMEFTAGGYTF
19,TRBV15,TRBJ2-6,CATSSPKTGVGSGANVLTF
13,TRBV5-5,TRBJ2-7,CASSLESSYEQYF
17,TRBV10-3,TRBJ1-1,CAISELRRGRMNTEAFF
14,TRBV19,TRBJ1-5,CASVQGDGNQPQHF
19,TRBV5-1,TRBJ2-7,CASSFSGTSGTPLGYEQYF